Included here is one T cell receptor (beta chain) sequence, with context. Its specificity is not known. This sample stems from a study of cytotoxic CD8 clonotypes in ibrutinib-treated CLL. For the study at large: For this cohort, patients were approximately ten relapsed/refractory and some 15 treatment-naive, while fewer than 18 were IGHV unmutated. Response samples were taken after a median of approximately 12 months on treatment, range 6 to 36. Overall study findings and caveats: An increase in clonality occurred at ibrutinib response, followed by a return toward baseline at progression.

The junction had 10 bases not matched to a gene; V was cut back by 0 bases and J by 8 bases. Germline-derived CDR1 and CDR2 are LGHNT and FRNRAP. The CDR3 length is 16 residues. Investigators sought sequencing depths of between 1 in 200,000 and 1 in 1 million T cells. TCRdb's table, derived via immunoSEQ multiplex PCR, lists solely in-frame clones and lacks some. Here the sample spans about 140,000 clones, around 82% being singletons. The sample here was PBMCs, taken after 36 months of ibrutinib treatment. V and J are TRBV12-5 and TRBJ1-1; TRBD1 agrees at 9 bases. The clonotype comes from a human donor with chronic lymphocytic leukemia. The CDR3 DNA sequence: TGTGCTAGTGGTTTGGTATTGACAGGGGGGACTACAGAAGCTTTCTTT. Encoded protein: CASGLVLTGGTTEAFF.